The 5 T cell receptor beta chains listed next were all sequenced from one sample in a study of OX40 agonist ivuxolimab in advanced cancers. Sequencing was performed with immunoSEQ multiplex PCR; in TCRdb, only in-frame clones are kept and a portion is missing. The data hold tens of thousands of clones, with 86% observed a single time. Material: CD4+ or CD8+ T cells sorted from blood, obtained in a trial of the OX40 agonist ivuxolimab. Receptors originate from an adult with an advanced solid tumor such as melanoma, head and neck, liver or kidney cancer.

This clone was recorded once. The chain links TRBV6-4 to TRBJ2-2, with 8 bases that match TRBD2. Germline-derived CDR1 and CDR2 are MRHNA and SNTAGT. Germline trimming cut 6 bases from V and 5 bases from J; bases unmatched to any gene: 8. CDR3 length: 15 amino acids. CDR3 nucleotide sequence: TGTGCCAGCAGCGACGGGACTAGAGGTACCGGGGAGCTGTTTTTT. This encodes CASSDGTRGTGELFF.

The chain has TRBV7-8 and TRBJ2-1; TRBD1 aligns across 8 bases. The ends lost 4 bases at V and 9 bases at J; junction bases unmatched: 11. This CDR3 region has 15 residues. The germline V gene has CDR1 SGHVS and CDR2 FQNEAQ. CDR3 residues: CASSSAGQGDIEQFF. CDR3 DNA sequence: TGTGCCAGCAGCTCCGCCGGACAGGGAGACATTGAGCAGTTCTTC.

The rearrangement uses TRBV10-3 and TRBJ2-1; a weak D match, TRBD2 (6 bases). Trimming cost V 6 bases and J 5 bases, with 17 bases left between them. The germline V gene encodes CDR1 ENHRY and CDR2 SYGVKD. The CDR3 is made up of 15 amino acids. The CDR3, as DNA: TGTGCCATCAGGGGACTGCCGGGGAATCACAATGAGCAGTTCTTC. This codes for CAIRGLPGNHNEQFF.

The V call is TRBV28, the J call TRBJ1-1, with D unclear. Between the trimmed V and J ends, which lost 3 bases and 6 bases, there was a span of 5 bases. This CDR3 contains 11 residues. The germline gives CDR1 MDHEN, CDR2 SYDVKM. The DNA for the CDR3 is TGTGCCAGCAGTTTGTGGGCTGAAGCTTTCTTT. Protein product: CASSLWAEAFF.

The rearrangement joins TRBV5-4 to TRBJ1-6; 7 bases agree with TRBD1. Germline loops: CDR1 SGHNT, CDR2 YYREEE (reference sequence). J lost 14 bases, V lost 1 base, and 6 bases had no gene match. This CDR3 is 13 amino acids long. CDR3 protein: CASSLTGATALHF. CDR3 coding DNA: TGTGCCAGCAGCTTGACAGGGGCCACGGCCCTCCACTTT. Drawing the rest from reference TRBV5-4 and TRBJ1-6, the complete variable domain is ETGVTQSPTHLIKTRGQQVTLRCSSQSGHNTVSWYQQALGQGPQFIFQYYREEENGRGNFPPRFSGLQFPNYSSELNVNALELDDSALYLCASSLTGATALHFGNGTRLTVT.